This record covers a single TCR beta chain. Its target is not known. Germline values: CDR1 SGHRS, CDR2 YFSETQ. Trimming cost V 5 bases and J 6 bases, with 14 bases left between them. This CDR3 is built from 13 residues. The entry originates in a study of siplizumab effects on memory and regulatory T cells. Findings of the study overall: Some alloreactive sequences were traceable to unstimulated CD4+ memory cells, and siplizumab significantly reduced them. The study did not confirm that proliferating Tregs from siplizumab cultures were suppressive. About 75-97% of proliferating CD4+ or CD8+ clones had no assignable naive or memory phenotype.

Sequenced by immunoSEQ multiplex PCR; TCRdb stores in-frame clones only, minus some. The data hold some 100,000 clones, with about 93% observed a single time. V gene TRBV5-1 combines with J gene TRBJ1-1; D gene ambiguous. Sequencing was performed on Tregs sorted from blood. This TCR was recovered from a human donor in good health. CDR3 nucleotides: TGCGCCAGCAGTCTTGTGCCCATCTCTGAAGCTTTCTTT. This codes for CASSLVPISEAFF.